This entry describes one TCR beta chain. V lost 6 bases to trimming and J lost 1 base; unmatched junction nucleotides: 9. This CDR3 contains 16 residues. Germline assignment: CDR1 MNHEY and CDR2 SVGAGI. TCRdb processed the 5' RACE reads anew with MiXCR; each CDR3 protein has one entry. The profile shows roughly 130,000 distinct CDR3 sequences, approximately 5.9% of them singletons. This entry comes from a study of T-cell memory formation after mild COVID-19. The sequence derives from an adult woman who had mild COVID-19 (a few samples of this study predate the infection). Cell type and time point are not known. This chain uses TRBV6-5 with TRBJ1-1; 9 nucleotides line up with TRBD1. The sample comprised PBMCs or a T cell subset sorted from them (not recorded which). The CDR3 protein is CASRPGQGRRNTEAFF. CDR3 in DNA: TGTGCCAGCAGACCTGGACAGGGGAGAAGGAACACTGAAGCTTTCTTT.